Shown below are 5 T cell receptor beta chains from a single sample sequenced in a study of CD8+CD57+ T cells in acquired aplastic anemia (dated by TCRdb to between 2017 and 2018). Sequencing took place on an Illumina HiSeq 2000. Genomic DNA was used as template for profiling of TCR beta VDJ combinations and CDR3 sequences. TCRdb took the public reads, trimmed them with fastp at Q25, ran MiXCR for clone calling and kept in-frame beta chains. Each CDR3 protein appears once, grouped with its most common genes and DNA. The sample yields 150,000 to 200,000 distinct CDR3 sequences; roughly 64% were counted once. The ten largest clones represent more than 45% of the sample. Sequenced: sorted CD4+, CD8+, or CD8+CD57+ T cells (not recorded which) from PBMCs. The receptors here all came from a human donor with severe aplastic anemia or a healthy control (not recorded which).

CDR3 DNA: TGTGCCAGCAGTGAATCGGGAGCAGCAGACGAGCAGTACTTC. Protein sequence: CASSESGAADEQYF. The gene calls are TRBV25-1 and TRBJ2-7; D is perhaps TRBD2 (6 bases). Trimming stripped 1 base from V and 5 bases from J, with 12 bases between. Germline lookup yields CDR1 MGHDK and CDR2 SYGVNS. The CDR3 runs 14 residues.

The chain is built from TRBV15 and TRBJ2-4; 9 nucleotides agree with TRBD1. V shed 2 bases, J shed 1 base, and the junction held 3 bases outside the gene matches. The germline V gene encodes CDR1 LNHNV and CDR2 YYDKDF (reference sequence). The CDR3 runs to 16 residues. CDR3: CATSRPTGGAKNIQYF. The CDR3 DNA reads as TGTGCCACCAGCAGACCGACAGGGGGGGCCAAAAACATTCAGTACTTC.

The CDR3 sequence is CASSKEGGRNTEAFF. The CDR3 region has the DNA TGTGCCAGCAGCAAAGAGGGGGGGAGGAACACTGAAGCTTTCTTT. The chain links TRBV11-2 to TRBJ1-1, with a possible D match to TRBD1 (6 bases). From germline, CDR1 is SGHAT and CDR2 FQNNGV. V lost 5 bases and J 1 base, leaving 14 bases between the germline ends. The CDR3 has 15 residues.

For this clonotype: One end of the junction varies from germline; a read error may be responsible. The CDR3 nucleotides read TGTGCCAGCAGTGCCGAGGGGGCGCGGAATTCACCCCTCCACTTT. It encodes CASSAEGARNSPLHF. This chain uses TRBV10-2 with TRBJ1-6, with TRBD1 identical over 7 bases. Germline assignment: CDR1 WSHSY and CDR2 SAAADI. This CDR3 is built from 15 residues.

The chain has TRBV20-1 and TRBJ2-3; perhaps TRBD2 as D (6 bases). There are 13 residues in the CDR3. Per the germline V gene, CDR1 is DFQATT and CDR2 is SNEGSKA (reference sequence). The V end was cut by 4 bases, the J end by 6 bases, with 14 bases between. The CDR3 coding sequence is TGCAGTGCTACCCAGGCGGGGCTTGATACGCAGTATTTT. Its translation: CSATQAGLDTQYF.